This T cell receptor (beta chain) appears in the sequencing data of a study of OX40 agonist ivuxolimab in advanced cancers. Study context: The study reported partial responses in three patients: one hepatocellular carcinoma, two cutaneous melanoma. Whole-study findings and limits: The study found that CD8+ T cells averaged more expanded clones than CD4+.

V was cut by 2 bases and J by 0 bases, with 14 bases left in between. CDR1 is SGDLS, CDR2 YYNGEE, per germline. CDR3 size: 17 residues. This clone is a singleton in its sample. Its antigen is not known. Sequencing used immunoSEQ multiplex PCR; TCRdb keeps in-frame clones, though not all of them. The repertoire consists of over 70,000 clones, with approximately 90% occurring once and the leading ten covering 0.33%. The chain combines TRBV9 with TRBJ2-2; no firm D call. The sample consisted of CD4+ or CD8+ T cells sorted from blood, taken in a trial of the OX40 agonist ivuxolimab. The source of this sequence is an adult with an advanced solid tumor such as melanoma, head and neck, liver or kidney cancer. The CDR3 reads CASSVLPGGTNTGELFF. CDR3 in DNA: TGTGCCAGCAGCGTCCTTCCGGGTGGGACGAACACCGGGGAGCTGTTTTTT.